This T cell receptor beta chain was recovered during a study of T cell responses to AZD1222 COVID-19 vaccine. For the study at large: Second-dose timings of about 4 or about 12 weeks were pooled.

Germline loops: CDR1 MNHEY, CDR2 SMNVEV (reference sequence). V was cut by 6 bases and J by 6 bases, with 17 bases left in between. The CDR3 covers 14 residues. Findings of the study overall: The donor group comprised mostly white British people and more females; the analysis possibly underestimated clonal diversity. Only a handful of AZD1222 recipients, roughly 6 in all, had baseline seropositivity. Repertoire sampling happened only post peak T cell response.

Some clones are missing from TCRdb's copy, which holds only in-frame ones; the method was immunoSEQ multiplex PCR. The profile shows roughly 150,000 clones, 70% to 90% of them singletons. On this clone: As yet, its antigen is unknown.

This TCR derives from an adult in good health. The chain links TRBV27 to TRBJ1-2, with D tentatively TRBD1 (5 bases). This specimen consisted of peripheral blood, obtained on day 0 of AZD1222 vaccination. DNA of the CDR3: TGTGCCAGCAGGCATCAGGGTGCGGGAAATGGCTACACCTTC. It encodes CASRHQGAGNGYTF.